This TCR beta chain derives from a study of blood T cell repertoires in COVID-19. This CDR3 has 13 residues. V was shortened by 2 bases and J by 5 bases, with 6 bases between the two germline ends. Germline V gene sequence: CDR1 KGHSH, CDR2 LQKENI. Sequencing used immunoSEQ multiplex PCR; TCRdb keeps in-frame clones, though not all of them. Found here are about 130,000 clones, approximately 89% of them singletons; the top ten hold 4.3%. The source is a human donor in a cohort sampled during active COVID-19. The V and J genes are TRBV18 and TRBJ2-2, with D tentatively TRBD2 (6 bases). Material: peripheral blood. The CDR3 bases are TGTGCCAGCTCACCAGGGGGGACCGGGGAGCTGTTTTTT. Protein sequence: CASSPGGTGELFF.